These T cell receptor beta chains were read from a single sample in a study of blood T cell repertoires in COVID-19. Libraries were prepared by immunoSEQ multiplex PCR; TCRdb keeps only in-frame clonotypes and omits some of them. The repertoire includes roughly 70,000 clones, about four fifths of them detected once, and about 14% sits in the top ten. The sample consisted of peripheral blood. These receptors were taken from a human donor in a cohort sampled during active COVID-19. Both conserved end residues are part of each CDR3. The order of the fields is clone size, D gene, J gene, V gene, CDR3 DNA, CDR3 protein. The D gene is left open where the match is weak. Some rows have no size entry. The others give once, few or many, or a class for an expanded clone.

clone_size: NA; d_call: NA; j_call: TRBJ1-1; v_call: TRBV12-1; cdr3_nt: TGTGCCAGCATGGGAGAGGGGGTGGGGGACACTGAAGCTTTCTTT; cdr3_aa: CASMGEGVGDTEAFF
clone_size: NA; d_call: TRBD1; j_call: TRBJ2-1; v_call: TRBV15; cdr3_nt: TGTGCCACCAGCGCATTACAGGGGGCGCAGAATGAGCAGTTCTTC; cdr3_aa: CATSALQGAQNEQFF
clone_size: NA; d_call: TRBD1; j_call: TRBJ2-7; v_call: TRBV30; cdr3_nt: TGTGCCTGGAAACAGGGGGCGATTCCCATCTCTTTC; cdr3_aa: CAWKQGAIPISF
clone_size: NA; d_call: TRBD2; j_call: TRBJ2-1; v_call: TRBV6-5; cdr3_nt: TGTGCCAGCAGAGGACTAGCGGGCTACAATGAGCAGTTCTTC; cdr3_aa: CASRGLAGYNEQFF
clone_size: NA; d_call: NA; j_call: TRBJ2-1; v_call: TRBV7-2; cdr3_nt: TGTGCCAGCAGCTTAGCGGGGAGGCAGTACAATGAGCAGTTCTTC; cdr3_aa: CASSLAGRQYNEQFF
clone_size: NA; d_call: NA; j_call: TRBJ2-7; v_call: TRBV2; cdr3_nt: TGTGCCAGCACCTCCGAGCAGTACTTC; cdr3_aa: CASTSEQYF
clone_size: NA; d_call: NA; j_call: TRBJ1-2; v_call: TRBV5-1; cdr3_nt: TGCGCCAGCAGCTTGGCCGTAGGGGATGGCTACACCTTC; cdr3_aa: CASSLAVGDGYTF
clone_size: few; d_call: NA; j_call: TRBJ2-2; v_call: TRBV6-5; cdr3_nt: TGTGCCAGCAATTCCAGGGGCTCCGGGGAGCTGTTTTTT; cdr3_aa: CASNSRGSGELFF
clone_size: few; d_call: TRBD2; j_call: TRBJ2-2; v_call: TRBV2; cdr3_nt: TGTGCCAGCAGGACTAGCGAACCTACCGGGGAGCTGTTTTTT; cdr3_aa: CASRTSEPTGELFF
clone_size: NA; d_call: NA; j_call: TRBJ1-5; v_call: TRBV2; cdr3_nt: TGTGCCAGCAGACAGGACAGCTATAGCAATCAGCCCCAGCATTTT; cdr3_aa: CASRQDSYSNQPQHF
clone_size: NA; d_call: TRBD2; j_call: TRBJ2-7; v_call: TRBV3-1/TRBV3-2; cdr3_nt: TGTGCCAGCAGCCGGCGAGCGGGGAGGGACCCCTACGAGCAGTACTTC; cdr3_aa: CASSRRAGRDPYEQYF
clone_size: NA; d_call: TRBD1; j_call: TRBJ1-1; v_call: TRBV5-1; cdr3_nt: TGCGCCAGCAGCACGGACAGGGGCACTGAAGCTTTCTTT; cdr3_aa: CASSTDRGTEAFF
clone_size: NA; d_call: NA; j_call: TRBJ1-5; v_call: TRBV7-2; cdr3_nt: TGTGCCAGCAGCTTATCCAGATCTAGCAATCAGCCCCAGCATTTT; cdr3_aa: CASSLSRSSNQPQHF
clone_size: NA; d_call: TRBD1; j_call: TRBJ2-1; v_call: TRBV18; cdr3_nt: TGTGCCAGCTCTAAGGGACAGCCGAGTAACAATGAGCAGTTCTTC; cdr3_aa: CASSKGQPSNNEQFF
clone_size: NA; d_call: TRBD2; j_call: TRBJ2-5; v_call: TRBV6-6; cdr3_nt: TGTGCCAGCAGAACCGGACTAGCGGGAGAGGAGACCCAGTACTTC; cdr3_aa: CASRTGLAGEETQYF
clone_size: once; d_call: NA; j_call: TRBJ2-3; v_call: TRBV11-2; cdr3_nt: TGTGCCAGCAGTTATGACAGGGAGGCAGATACGCAGTATTTT; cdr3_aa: CASSYDREADTQYF
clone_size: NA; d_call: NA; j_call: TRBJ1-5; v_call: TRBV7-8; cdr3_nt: TGTGCCAGCAGCCTCGTGGGGGGGCCCCAGCATTTT; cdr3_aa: CASSLVGGPQHF
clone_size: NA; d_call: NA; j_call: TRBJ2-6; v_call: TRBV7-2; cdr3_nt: TGTGCCAGCAGCTTAAATTCGGCGGGGGCCAACGTCCCGACTTTC; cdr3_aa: CASSLNSAGANVPTF
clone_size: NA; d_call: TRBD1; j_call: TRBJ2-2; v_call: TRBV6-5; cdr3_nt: TGTGCCAGCAGTCGCCGACAGGGCGGCACCGGGGAGCTGTTTTTT; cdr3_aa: CASSRRQGGTGELFF
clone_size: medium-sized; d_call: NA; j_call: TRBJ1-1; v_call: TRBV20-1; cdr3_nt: TGCAGTGCTAGTGCCGGGAACACTGAAGCTTTCTTT; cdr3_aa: CSASAGNTEAFF
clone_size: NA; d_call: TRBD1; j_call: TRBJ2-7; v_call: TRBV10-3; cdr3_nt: TGTGCCATCAGGGACAGGGGGTTCTACCCTTACGAGCAGTACTTC; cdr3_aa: CAIRDRGFYPYEQYF
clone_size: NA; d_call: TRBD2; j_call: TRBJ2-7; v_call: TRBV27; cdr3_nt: TGTGCCAGCACCCGAGGAGCGGGAGCCTACGAGCAGTACTTC; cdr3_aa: CASTRGAGAYEQYF
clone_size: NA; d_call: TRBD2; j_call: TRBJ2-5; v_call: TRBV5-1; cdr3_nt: TGCGCCAGCAGTTCCCGCGGGGGGACACAAGAGACCCAGTACTTC; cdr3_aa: CASSSRGGTQETQYF
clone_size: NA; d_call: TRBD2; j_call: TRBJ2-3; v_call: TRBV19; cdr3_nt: TGTGCCAGTAGTATACGACTAGCGGGAGTGGAAGATACGCAGTATTTT; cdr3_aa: CASSIRLAGVEDTQYF
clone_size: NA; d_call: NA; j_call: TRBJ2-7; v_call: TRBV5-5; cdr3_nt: TGTGCCAGCAGCCCCGCGAGGGAAGACGAGCAGTACTTC; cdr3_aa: CASSPAREDEQYF
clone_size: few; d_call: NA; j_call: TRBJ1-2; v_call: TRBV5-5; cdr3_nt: TGTGCCAGCAGCTTTAAGGGGGACTATGGCTACACCTTC; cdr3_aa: CASSFKGDYGYTF
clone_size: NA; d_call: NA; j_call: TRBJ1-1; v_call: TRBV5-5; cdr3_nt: TGTGCCAGCAGCCCCTGGACAGAGAACACTGAAGCTTTCTTT; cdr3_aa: CASSPWTENTEAFF
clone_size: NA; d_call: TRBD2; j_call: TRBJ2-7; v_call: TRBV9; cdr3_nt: TGTGCCAGCAGCGTAACGTCTAGCGGGAGGACTGAATACGAGCAGTACTTC; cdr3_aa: CASSVTSSGRTEYEQYF
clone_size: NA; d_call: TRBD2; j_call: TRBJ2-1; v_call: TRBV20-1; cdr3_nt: TGCAGTGCTAGTGTTTTTCTGGGGATTAGCGGGCCCCTAAATAGCCCCTACAATGAGCAGTTCTTC; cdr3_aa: CSASVFLGISGPLNSPYNEQFF
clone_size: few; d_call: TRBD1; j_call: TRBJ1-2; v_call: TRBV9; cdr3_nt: TGTGCCAGCAGCGTAGTGACAGGGGGCTTCTATGGCTACACCTTC; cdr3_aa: CASSVVTGGFYGYTF
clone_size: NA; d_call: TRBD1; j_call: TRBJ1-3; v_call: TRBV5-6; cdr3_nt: TGTGCCAGCAGCTTGGGGGACAGGAGCTCTGGAAACACCATATATTTT; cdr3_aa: CASSLGDRSSGNTIYF
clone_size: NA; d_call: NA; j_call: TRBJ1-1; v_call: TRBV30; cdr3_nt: TGTGCCTGGAAGGCGTGGGGTCGGGGCACTGAAGCTTTCTTT; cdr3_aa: CAWKAWGRGTEAFF
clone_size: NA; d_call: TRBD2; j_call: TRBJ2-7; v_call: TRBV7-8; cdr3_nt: TGTGCCAGCAGCTTAGGTAGCGGGTATACACTCTACGAGCAGTACTTC; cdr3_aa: CASSLGSGYTLYEQYF
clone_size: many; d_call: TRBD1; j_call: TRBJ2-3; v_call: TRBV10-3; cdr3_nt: TGTGCCATCAGTGGAGGACAGGGGGCCACAGATACGCAGTATTTT; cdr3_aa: CAISGGQGATDTQYF
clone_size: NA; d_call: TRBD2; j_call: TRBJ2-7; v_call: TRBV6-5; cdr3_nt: TGTGCCAGCAGTTACTCTAGCGGGAGGGCCTACTACGAGCAGTACTTC; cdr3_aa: CASSYSSGRAYYEQYF
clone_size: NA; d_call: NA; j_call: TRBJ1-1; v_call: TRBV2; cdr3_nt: TGTGCCAGCAGCGTTGATGGGAGGACTGAAGCTTTCTTT; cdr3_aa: CASSVDGRTEAFF
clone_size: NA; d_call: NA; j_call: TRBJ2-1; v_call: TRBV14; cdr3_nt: TGTGCCAGCAGACCGACAGGTGGCTCACGTCGGGGCAATGAGCAGTTCTTC; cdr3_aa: CASRPTGGSRRGNEQFF
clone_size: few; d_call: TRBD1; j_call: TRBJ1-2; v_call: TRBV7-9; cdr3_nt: TGTGCCAGCAGCTTAGACGCAGGGGGCGTTGGCTACACCTTC; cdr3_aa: CASSLDAGGVGYTF
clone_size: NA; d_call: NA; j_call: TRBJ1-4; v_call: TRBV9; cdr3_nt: TGTGCCAGCAGGGGGCCTGATGAAAAACTGTTTTTT; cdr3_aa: CASRGPDEKLFF
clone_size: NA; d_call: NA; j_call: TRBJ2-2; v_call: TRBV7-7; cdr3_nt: TGTGCCAGCAGCTTACTCCGAGCGAACACCGGGGAGCTGTTTTTT; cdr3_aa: CASSLLRANTGELFF
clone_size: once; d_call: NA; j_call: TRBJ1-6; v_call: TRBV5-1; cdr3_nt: TGCGCCAGCAGCTTTCAAGGGATCGGCGCCGGGGGGAATTCACCCCTCCACTTT; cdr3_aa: CASSFQGIGAGGNSPLHF
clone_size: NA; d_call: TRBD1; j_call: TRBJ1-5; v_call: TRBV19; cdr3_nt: TGTGCCAGTAGCTCGACAGGGAGCAATCAGCCCCAGCATTTT; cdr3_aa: CASSSTGSNQPQHF
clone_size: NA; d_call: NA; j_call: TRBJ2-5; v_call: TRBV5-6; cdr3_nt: TGTGCCAGCAGCTTGTTGGCGGGCCAAGAGACCCAGTACTTC; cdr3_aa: CASSLLAGQETQYF